This T cell receptor (beta chain) was sequenced in a study of cytomegalovirus exposure and HLA in healthy donors. CDR1 is LNHDA, CDR2 SQIVND, per germline (reference sequence). With 0 bases removed from V and 4 bases from J, the gap between germline ends came to 12 bases. The CDR3 is 15 residues long. PCR employed 60 Vbeta and 13 Jbeta primers. This table comes from immunoSEQ multiplex PCR, and its TCRdb copy is limited to in-frame clones, with some not included. This table holds around 160,000 clones, 70% to 80% found once. Broader study findings: In vitro, three CMV-associated chains proved specific for CMV antigens. The study labeled approximately 150 TCR beta chains cytomegalovirus-associated.

Regarding this clone: Its antigen remains unknown.

The sequence was collected from a man aged 18 to 30 in good health and CMV-seropositive. The sample comprised PBMCs. The chain employs TRBV19 and TRBJ1-1, with D unresolved. The CDR3 DNA reads as TGTGCCAGTAGTATAGACCGGGTTTTAAGCACTGAAGCTTTCTTT. Its translation: CASSIDRVLSTEAFF. The full variable domain, completed using reference TRBV19 and TRBJ1-1, is DGGITQSPKYLFRKEGQNVTLSCEQNLNHDAMYWYRQDPGQGLRLIYYSQIVNDFQKGDIAEGYSVSREKKESFPLTVTSAQKNPTAFYLCASSIDRVLSTEAFFGQGTRLTVV.